Described below is a single TCR beta chain sequence and its context. PCR employed 60 Vbeta and 13 Jbeta primers. Sequencing was performed with immunoSEQ multiplex PCR; in TCRdb, only in-frame clones are kept and a portion is missing. The profile shows approximately 280,000 clones, about 90% of them singletons. The V end lost 3 bases, the J end lost 6 bases, and 20 bases lay between the germline ends. Germline CDR1 is SGHDN and CDR2 is FVKESK. The CDR3 is made up of 17 amino acids. This sample was taken from a study of cytomegalovirus exposure and HLA in healthy donors. The sequencing input was PBMCs. This TCR derives from a woman under 30 in good health and CMV-seronegative. This chain connects TRBV14 to TRBJ1-4; D is possibly TRBD1 (6 bases). The CDR3 DNA reads as TGTGCCAGCAGCCAGGGGCCACAGGGATCATGGGATGAAAAACTGTTTTTT. As protein: CASSQGPQGSWDEKLFF.